This TCR beta chain is from a study of CD8 T cells in Susac syndrome. The CDR3 covers 15 residues. V was trimmed by 1 base and J by 4 bases, leaving 13 bases between them. The germline gives CDR1 LGHNA, CDR2 YSLEER. Study observations and caveats: Only a relatively small number of individuals were included in the TCR sequencing and HLA analysis.

Random hexamers served to reverse transcribe roughly 0.45 to 1 ug RNA. TCRdb redid the calling of the immunoSEQ multiplex PCR reads with MiXCR, one entry per CDR3 protein. The table includes roughly 200,000 distinct CDR3 sequences, 85% to 95% detected once. As for this clonotype: Its matching antigen is unknown.

Input material: CD4+ T cells from PBMCs. The sequence was obtained from a human donor with Susac syndrome. The chain links TRBV4-3 to TRBJ1-1; D possibly corresponds to TRBD1 (5 bases). The CDR3: CASSQGRTPGTEAFF. The CDR3, as DNA: TGCGCCAGCAGCCAAGGGAGGACACCGGGCACTGAAGCTTTCTTT.